This note documents a single T cell receptor beta chain sequence. What this receptor recognizes is not known. This entry is derived from a study of monozygotic twins with inflammatory bowel disease (dated by TCRdb to 2018 to 2020). With regard to the full study: The full study comprised 30 or so monozygotic twin pairs: nine German pairs (four IBD-concordant, five IBD-discordant) and 19 IBD-discordant Danish pairs. The search for disease-associated traits relied mainly on comparing IBD patients with their genetically identical healthy co-twins within discordant pairs. Each individual had, on average, about 151 000 unique TCRalpha sequences and 181 000 unique TCRbeta sequences available for analysis. Summary of the overall study and its limitations: The results gave no support for a single strong signal or clonotype linked to IBD. TCRbeta repertoire diversity, by inverse Simpson index, was decreased in IBD patients compared with their healthy co-twins. Because patients received different immunosuppressive treatments, the repertoires may have picked up extra background noise and variability between individuals. Repertoire similarity did not differ between concordant and discordant twins, possibly due to limited statistical power. Compared with healthy twins, IBD patients shared fewer clonotypes with other individuals, and the difference was most pronounced in patients with signs of disease activity. The analysis was unable to tell different T cell subtypes apart.

Receptor amplification or capture employed 5' RACE. The input for every TCR library was 3,500 to 4,000 ng of total RNA. For each sample, cDNA synthesis with SMARTScribe reverse transcriptase was split into eight separate reactions. During cDNA synthesis, template switching introduced unique molecular identifiers that contained a 6-nucleotide sample barcode. TCRalpha and TCRbeta cDNA was amplified by two nested PCRs of roughly 15 and 9 cycles, with bead purification after each PCR. Before amplification, the cDNA was treated with uracil DNA-glycosylase and purified using the QIAquick PCR purification kit. In the second PCR, Illumina TruSeq-compatible adapters and sample-specific barcodes were added. Library quality and concentration were assessed using TapeStation and Qubit, and about 5 ng of each library was pooled. The pooled libraries were sequenced with 2 x 100 bp reads and custom sequencing primers on an Illumina HiSeq2500 single-index Rapid Run. For the original study's pipeline: UMI-based consensus assembly with MiGEC version 1.2.6 was used to correct PCR and sequencing errors. MiXCR version 2.1.1 handled V(D)J alignment, clonotype assembly and CDR3 extraction. Normalisation of gene usage, clonotype sharing and MAIT/NKT TCR abundance was achieved by analysing the top 1000, 10 000 and 20 000 clonotypes per sample. After downsampling to 27 000 UMIs, diversity was calculated as the inverse Simpson index using the vegan R package. Paired Mann-Whitney U tests were applied to discordant twin pairs, and Benjamini-Hochberg correction was used for multiple testing. TCRdb reprocessed the reads, and each CDR3 protein sequence is entered once, without DNA. V and J calls and clone size were set by TCRdb, not the authors. The sample table includes over 90,000 distinct CDR3 sequences. Under 2.5% of the sample goes to the ten largest clones.

An approximately 2.5 ml peripheral blood sample was drawn into PAXgene tubes per donor and stored at -80°C. Without any T cell sorting, total RNA was extracted from whole blood using the PAXgene blood miRNA kit on an automated QIAcube. Peripheral blood from monozygotic twin pairs concordant or discordant for inflammatory bowel disease was subjected to deep TCRalpha and TCRbeta repertoire profiling with unique molecular barcoding. Smoking habits were recorded for all twin pairs, and individuals were classified as current, former or never smokers. The CDR3 covers 13 residues, taking in both the cysteine and the phenylalanine. DNA for this receptor is not on file. The germline V gene sets CDR1 to MNHEY and CDR2 to SVGAGI.

The source of this sequence is a human donor with ulcerative colitis or Crohn's disease, or a healthy co-twin of an affected twin (not recorded which). The rearranged segments are TRBV6-5 and TRBJ1-3. The sample comprised blood. The CDR3 loop reads CASSYWQGNTIYF.